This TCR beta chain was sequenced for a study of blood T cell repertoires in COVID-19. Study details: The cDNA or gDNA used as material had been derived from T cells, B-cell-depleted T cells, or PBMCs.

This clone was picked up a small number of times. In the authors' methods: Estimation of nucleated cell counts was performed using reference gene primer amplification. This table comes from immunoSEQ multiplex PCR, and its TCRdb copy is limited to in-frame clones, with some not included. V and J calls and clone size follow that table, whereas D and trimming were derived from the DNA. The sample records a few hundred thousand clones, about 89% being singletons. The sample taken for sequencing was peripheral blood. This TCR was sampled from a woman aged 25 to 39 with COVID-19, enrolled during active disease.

The CDR3 DNA reads TGCGCCAGCAGCTTAGTCCCCTCGGGTGTTGAGACCCAGTACTTC. Its translation: CASSLVPSGVETQYF. The rearrangement uses TRBV5-1 and TRBJ2-5, with D unclear. V dropped 2 bases and J dropped 5 bases, with 16 bases sitting between them. Germline V gene sequence: CDR1 SGHRS, CDR2 YFSETQ. The CDR3 runs 15 residues.